This T cell receptor beta chain originates from a study of T cells in localized non-small cell lung cancer. Note on this clone: What it binds is not known.

General study findings and limits: An association was observed between higher blood T cell density and longer overall survival. Only one tumor region went through sequencing, so heterogeneity may still be there. Out of the top 100 tumor clones, a median roughly 58 were seen in adjacent lung. Uninvolved adjacent lung had more T cell clonality than any other tissue, topping tumor.

Method: immunoSEQ multiplex PCR; TCRdb's copy keeps in-frame clones and lacks some. The table lists 30,000 to 45,000 clones, approximately 88% of them singletons. The receptor was derived from a woman aged 35 to 75 with stage I lung adenocarcinoma. Specimen: peripheral blood, collected before any cancer treatment.

In DNA form, the CDR3 reads TGCGCCAGCAGCCAAGACTGGGCAGGGGACACTGAAGCTTTCTTT. Translating gives CASSQDWAGDTEAFF. The chain combines TRBV4-3 with TRBJ1-1, with D tentatively TRBD1 (6 bases). This CDR3 region has 15 residues. The germline V gene has CDR1 LGHNA and CDR2 YSLEER. V dropped 0 bases and J dropped 3 bases, with 11 bases sitting between them.